These T cell receptor beta chains were read from a single sample in a study of CD8+ T cells in alopecia areata. Clones were sequenced by immunoSEQ multiplex PCR, and TCRdb holds only the in-frame ones, with some missing. The data show some 120,000 clones, with around three fifths seen just once and 4.5% to 5.5% held by the top ten. The specimen comprised CD4+ T cells sorted from blood, sampled at week 0. The receptors come from a human donor with alopecia areata. Each CDR3 is given without its conserved first and last residue. A D gene is named only where the DNA matches it firmly.

>TRBV19|TRBJ2-1|TRBD1
ASSTGTGVSNEQF
>TRBV4-3|TRBJ2-2|NA
ASSQGRVRTGELF
>TRBV29-1|TRBJ1-2|TRBD1
SGPTGFGYGYT
>TRBV10-3|TRBJ1-3|TRBD1
AISQGAEGNTIY
>TRBV5-1|TRBJ2-5|NA
ASSTGASIQETQY
>TRBV30|TRBJ2-4|NA
AWNTNTRGQY
>TRBV2|TRBJ2-7|NA
ASRGDGAYEQY
>TRBV2|TRBJ2-5|NA
ASSLADQETQY
>TRBV19|TRBJ1-1|TRBD1
ASHRGGWNTEAF
>TRBV6-5|TRBJ2-3|NA
ASLEGNTQY
>TRBV11-2|TRBJ1-1|TRBD1
ASTRTGVNTEAF
>TRBV5-1|TRBJ1-1|TRBD1
ASSGGQGARREAF
>TRBV5-6|TRBJ1-2|NA
ASSLPPGGYT
>TRBV5-1|TRBJ2-3|TRBD2
ASTLRAGAASTDTQY
>TRBV5-6|TRBJ2-5|TRBD1
ASSFRDRGPTQY
>TRBV5-4|TRBJ2-5|NA
ASSLEEGGETQY
>TRBV28|TRBJ2-7|NA
ATSSPYEQY
>TRBV4-1|TRBJ1-2|NA
ASSQDRGQYNYGYT
>TRBV6-5|TRBJ2-1|NA
ASRPSYNEQF
>TRBV28|TRBJ2-2|NA
ASGSGVDTGELF
>TRBV11-2|TRBJ2-1|TRBD1
ASSTGGNEQF
>TRBV10-2|TRBJ1-4|NA
ASSESGASNEKLF
>TRBV14|TRBJ1-2|TRBD1
ASSLIDRGLRGYT
>TRBV10-3|TRBJ1-1|NA
AISESGTLNTEAF
>TRBV12-5|TRBJ2-1|NA
ASGLGLATTNEQF
>TRBV7-2|TRBJ2-5|NA
ASRKEETQY
>TRBV5-1|TRBJ1-6|TRBD1
ASSSTSTGNSPLH
>TRBV14|TRBJ1-3|NA
ASSRRGGSSGNTIY
>TRBV5-1|TRBJ2-4|TRBD2
ASSLTGGLAKNIQY
>TRBV23-1|TRBJ2-7|TRBD2
ASSQNGTSGYEQY
>TRBV5-4|TRBJ2-5|TRBD1
ASSLEGQETQY
>TRBV5-1|TRBJ2-7|NA
ASSPSGTTIYEQY
>TRBV5-1|TRBJ1-2|NA
ASRGDINYGYT
>TRBV6-5|TRBJ1-2|TRBD1
ASSYYGQDYGYT
>TRBV30|TRBJ2-1|NA
AWVRSYNEQF
>TRBV5-1|TRBJ2-3|TRBD2
ASSLAGGSDTQY
>TRBV5-5|TRBJ2-1|NA
ASSFFSNEQF
>TRBV5-1|TRBJ1-4|NA
ASSLDVDEKLF
>TRBV2|TRBJ2-3|NA
ASSESTDTQY
>TRBV6-1|TRBJ2-1|NA
ASRPRGQRDNEQF
>TRBV30|TRBJ2-3|NA
AWAGPTATDTQY
>TRBV10-3|TRBJ2-3|TRBD1
AIRPGTGADTQY
>TRBV12-5|TRBJ2-5|NA
ASSQGYQETQY
>TRBV7-2|TRBJ1-2|NA
ASSLVQGDYGYT
>TRBV4-1|TRBJ1-6|TRBD1
ASSQDTGGSSPLH
>TRBV7-9|TRBJ2-5|TRBD1
ASRSTRGRETQY
>TRBV4-1|TRBJ1-3|NA
ASSQDILSGNTIY
>TRBV19|TRBJ1-1|NA
ASSISGDTEAF
>TRBV4-1|TRBJ2-7|TRBD2
ASSQESASGTYEQY
>TRBV7-9|TRBJ2-1|TRBD2
ASSPGTSALYSYNEQF
>TRBV28|TRBJ1-2|NA
ASSLSIVGYGYT
>TRBV30|TRBJ1-3|NA
AWTRAAGNTIY
>TRBV5-4|TRBJ2-1|NA
ASSLVRGSSYNEQF
>TRBV7-2|TRBJ2-5|TRBD2
ASSLQAGGFKTQY
>TRBV7-2|TRBJ1-1|NA
ASSLVGAGTTEAF
>TRBV7-9|TRBJ1-5|NA
ASSKTRTDNQPQH
>TRBV10-3|TRBJ2-7|NA
AISVGGSSYEQY
>TRBV2|TRBJ2-5|NA
ASTREPRETQY
>TRBV5-4|TRBJ1-2|TRBD1
ASSRDRGRGNYGYT
>TRBV9|TRBJ2-5|NA
ASSVPTRDSEVGETQY